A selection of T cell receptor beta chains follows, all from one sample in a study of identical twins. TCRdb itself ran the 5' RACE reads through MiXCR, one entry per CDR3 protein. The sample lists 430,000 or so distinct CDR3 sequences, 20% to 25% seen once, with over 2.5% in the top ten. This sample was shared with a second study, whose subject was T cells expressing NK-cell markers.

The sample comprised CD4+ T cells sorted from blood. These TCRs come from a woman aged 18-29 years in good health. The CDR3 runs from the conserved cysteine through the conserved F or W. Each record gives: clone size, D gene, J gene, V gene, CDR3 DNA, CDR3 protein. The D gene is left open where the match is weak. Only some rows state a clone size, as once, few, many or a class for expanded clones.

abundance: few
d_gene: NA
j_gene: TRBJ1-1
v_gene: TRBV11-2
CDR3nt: TGTGCCAGCAGCGTTGGGCCGACGAACACTGAAGCTTTCTTT
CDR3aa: CASSVGPTNTEAFF

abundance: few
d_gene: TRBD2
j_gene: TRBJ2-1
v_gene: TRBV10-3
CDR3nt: TGTGCCATCAGTATAGGGACTAGCGGGTCCGAGTTCTTC
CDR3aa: CAISIGTSGSEFF

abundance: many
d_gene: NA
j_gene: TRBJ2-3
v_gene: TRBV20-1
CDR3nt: TGCAGTGCTTACCCCGAAACCCCAGATACGCAGTATTTT
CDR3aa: CSAYPETPDTQYF

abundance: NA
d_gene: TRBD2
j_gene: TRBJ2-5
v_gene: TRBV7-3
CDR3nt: TGTGCCAGCAGCCTCGGACTAGCGGGGGTAAAGACCCAGTACTTC
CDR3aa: CASSLGLAGVKTQYF

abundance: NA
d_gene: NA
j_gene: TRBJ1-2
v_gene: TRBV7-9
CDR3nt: TGTGCCAGCGCCACCGGGAGAGGGGCAAACTATGGCTACACCTTC
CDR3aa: CASATGRGANYGYTF

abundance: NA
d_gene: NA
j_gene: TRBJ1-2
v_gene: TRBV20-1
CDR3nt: TGCAGTGCTAGAGATTACGCAGGCCCTAACGGCTACACCTTC
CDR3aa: CSARDYAGPNGYTF

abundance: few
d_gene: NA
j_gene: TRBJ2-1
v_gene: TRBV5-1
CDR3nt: TGCGCCAGCAGCTTGGTCCTTGGGGGCAATGAGCAGTTCTTC
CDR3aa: CASSLVLGGNEQFF

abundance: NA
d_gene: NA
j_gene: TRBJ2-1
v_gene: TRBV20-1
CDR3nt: TGCAGTGCTAGAGGACGACTGTACAATGAGCAGTTCTTC
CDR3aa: CSARGRLYNEQFF

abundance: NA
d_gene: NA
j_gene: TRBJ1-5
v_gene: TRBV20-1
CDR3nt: TGCAGTGCGGGACTGGCCTGGGGCAATCAGCCCCAGCATTTT
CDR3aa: CSAGLAWGNQPQHF

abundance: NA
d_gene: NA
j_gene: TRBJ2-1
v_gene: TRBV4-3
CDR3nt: TGCGCCAGCAGCCTTCCCGGACGTAGCAATGAGCAGTTCTTC
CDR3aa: CASSLPGRSNEQFF

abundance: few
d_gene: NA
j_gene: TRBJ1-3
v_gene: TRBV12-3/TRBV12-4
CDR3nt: TGTGCCAGCAGTTTCGGCAGGGCTGGAAACACCATATATTTT
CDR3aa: CASSFGRAGNTIYF

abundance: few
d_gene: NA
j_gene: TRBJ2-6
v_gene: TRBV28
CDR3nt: TGTGCCAGCAGTTTATTGACCAACCCCCCGGCGGGAAGGGCCAACGTCCTGACTTTC
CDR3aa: CASSLLTNPPAGRANVLTF

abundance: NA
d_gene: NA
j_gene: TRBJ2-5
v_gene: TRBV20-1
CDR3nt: TGCAGTGCCGGGTGGGGTATAATAGCCCAGTACTTC
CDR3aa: CSAGWGIIAQYF

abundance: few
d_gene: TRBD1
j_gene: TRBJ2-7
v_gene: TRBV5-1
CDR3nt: TGCGCCAGCAGCCCTACGGACAGGGGGCATCTGTTCTACGAGCAGTACTTC
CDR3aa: CASSPTDRGHLFYEQYF

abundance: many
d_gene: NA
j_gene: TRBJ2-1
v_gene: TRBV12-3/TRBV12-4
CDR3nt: TGTGCCAGCAGGGCCGGGGGCAAGCAGTTCTTC
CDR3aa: CASRAGGKQFF

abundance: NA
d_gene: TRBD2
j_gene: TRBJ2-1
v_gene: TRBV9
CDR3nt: TGTGCCAGCAGCGTAGAACTAGCGGGGGGCCCCCATGAGCAGTTCTTC
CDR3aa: CASSVELAGGPHEQFF

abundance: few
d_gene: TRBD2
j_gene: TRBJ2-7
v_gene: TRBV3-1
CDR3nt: TGTGCCAGCAGCCAAGGGACTAGCGGGGGTCGCGAGCAGTACTTC
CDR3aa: CASSQGTSGGREQYF

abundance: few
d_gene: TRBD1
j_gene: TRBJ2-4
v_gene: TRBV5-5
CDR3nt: TGTGCCAGCAGCCGGGACAGAATCATTCAGTACTTC
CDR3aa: CASSRDRIIQYF

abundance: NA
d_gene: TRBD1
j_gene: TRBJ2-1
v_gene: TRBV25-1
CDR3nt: TGTGCCAGCAGGGACAGGGCTAGCTCCTACAATGAGCAGTTCTTC
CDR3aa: CASRDRASSYNEQFF

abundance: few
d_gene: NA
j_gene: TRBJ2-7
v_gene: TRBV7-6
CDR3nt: TGTGCCTCAGGTTGGGGTTTAGACTACGAGCAGTACTTC
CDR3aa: CASGWGLDYEQYF

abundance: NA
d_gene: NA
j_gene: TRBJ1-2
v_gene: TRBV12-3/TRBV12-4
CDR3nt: TGTGCCAGCAGCCCACAGGGATTCCCTAACTATGGCTACACCTTC
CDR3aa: CASSPQGFPNYGYTF

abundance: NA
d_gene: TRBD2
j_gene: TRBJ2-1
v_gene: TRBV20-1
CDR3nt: TGCAGTGCTAACCCCACTAGCGGGAGGGTCAATGAGCAGTTCTTC
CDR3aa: CSANPTSGRVNEQFF

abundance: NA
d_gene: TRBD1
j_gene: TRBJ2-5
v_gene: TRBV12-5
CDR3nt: TGTGCTAGTGGTTCGGGACAGGGGCCTCAAGAGACCCAGTACTTC
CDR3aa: CASGSGQGPQETQYF

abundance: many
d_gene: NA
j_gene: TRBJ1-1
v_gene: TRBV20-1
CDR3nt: TGCAGTGCTAGAGATAGCCAGGGGCCTATGAACACTGAAGCTTTCTTT
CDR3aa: CSARDSQGPMNTEAFF

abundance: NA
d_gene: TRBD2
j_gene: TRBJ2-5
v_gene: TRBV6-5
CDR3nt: TGTGCCGTTAAGGGACTACAAGAGACCCAGTACTTC
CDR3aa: CAVKGLQETQYF

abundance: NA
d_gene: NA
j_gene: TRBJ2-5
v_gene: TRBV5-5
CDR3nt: TGTGCCAGCAGCGTGGACGGCCGTAAAGAGACCCAGTACTTC
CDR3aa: CASSVDGRKETQYF

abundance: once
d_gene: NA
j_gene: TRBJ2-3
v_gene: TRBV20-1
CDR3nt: TGCAGTGCCACTGCGGGGTTGCTCTTAGCGGCCCCCACAGATACGCAGTATTTT
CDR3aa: CSATAGLLLAAPTDTQYF

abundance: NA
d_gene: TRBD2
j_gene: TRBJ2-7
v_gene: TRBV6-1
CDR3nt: TGTGCCAGCAGTGATCTGGCTAGCGGCTACTACGAGCAGTACTTC
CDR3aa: CASSDLASGYYEQYF

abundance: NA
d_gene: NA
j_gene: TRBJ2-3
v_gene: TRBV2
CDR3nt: TGTGCCAGCGGGGGGGGCCGGGGGCTAACTGAAGATACGCAGTATTTT
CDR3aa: CASGGGRGLTEDTQYF

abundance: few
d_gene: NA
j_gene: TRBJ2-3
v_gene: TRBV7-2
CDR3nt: TGTGCCAGCAGCTTAAGACCGGCTACTCCGCAGTATTTT
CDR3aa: CASSLRPATPQYF

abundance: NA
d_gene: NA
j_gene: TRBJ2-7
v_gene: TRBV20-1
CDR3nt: TGCAGTGCTAGCCAGCCGGAGGGGAGCTCCTACGAGCAGTACTTC
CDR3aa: CSASQPEGSSYEQYF

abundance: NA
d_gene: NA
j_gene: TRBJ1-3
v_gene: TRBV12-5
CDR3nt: TGTGCTAGTGGTACCCTCCGGGAAGCTGGAAACACCATATATTTT
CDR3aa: CASGTLREAGNTIYF

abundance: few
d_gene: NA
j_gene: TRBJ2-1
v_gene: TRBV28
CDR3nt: TGTGCCAGCATAATGGGGGGTGCTAACAATGAGCAGTTCTTC
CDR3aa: CASIMGGANNEQFF

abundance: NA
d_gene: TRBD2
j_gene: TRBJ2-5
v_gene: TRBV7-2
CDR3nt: TGTGCCAGCAGCTCCTGGACTAGCGGGAAGGAGTACTTC
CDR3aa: CASSSWTSGKEYF

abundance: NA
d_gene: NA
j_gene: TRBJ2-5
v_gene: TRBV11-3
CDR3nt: TGTGCCAGCAGCACTTGGGTGGCTAGGAAACAAGAGACCCAGTACTTC
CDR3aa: CASSTWVARKQETQYF